The rows below give T cell receptor beta chains drawn from one sample of a study of STAT5B mutations in CD4+ large granular lymphocyte leukemia. Clones were sequenced by immunoSEQ multiplex PCR, and TCRdb holds only the in-frame ones, with some missing. The top ten clones hold 0.65% of a sample with 20,000 to 25,000 clones, about 78% of them seen once. The sequenced material came from CD4+ T cells from blood buffy coats. These receptors all stem from a human donor in good health. CDR3s include the opening cysteine and the closing phenylalanine or tryptophan.

>TRBV5-6|TRBJ1-2
CASSLKGQRYGYTF
>TRBV6-1|TRBJ1-2
CATSGGNSYGYTF
>TRBV7-2|TRBJ2-3
CASSQSSGTDTQYF
>TRBV30|TRBJ1-3
CAWNAGWTGNTIYF
>TRBV2|TRBJ2-1
CASRGDPSGGEYNEQFF
>TRBV9|TRBJ1-3
CASSRGLLSGNTIYF
>TRBV4-3|TRBJ1-4
CASSQDRALNEKLFF
>TRBV7-8|TRBJ2-7
CASSWTGPGEQYF
>TRBV7-8|TRBJ2-7
CASSLVKGEQYF
>TRBV6-5|TRBJ2-1
CASSYEGWEFF
>TRBV6-5|TRBJ2-1
CASSNTGNYNEQFF
>TRBV10-3|TRBJ1-2
CAISIGRDANYGYTF
>TRBV7-9|TRBJ1-4
CASSLGQGTTNEKLFF
>TRBV7-2|TRBJ1-2
CASSLGGGATAPVLGYTF
>TRBV7-3|TRBJ1-1
CASSNDGNTEAFF
>TRBV5-1|TRBJ2-7
CASSRNNLAIEQYF
>TRBV5-1|TRBJ2-3
CASSLGRGDGTDTQYF
>TRBV12-2|TRBJ1-5
CASRLVLGRTTHSNQPQHF
>TRBV9|TRBJ1-2
CASRELHGADYGYTF
>TRBV7-2|TRBJ2-5
CASSAQTSGGKETQYF
>TRBV4-1|TRBJ1-1
CASSLTGGTEAFF
>TRBV6-6|TRBJ1-1
CASSYSYRASEAFF
>TRBV29-1|TRBJ1-1
CSVQGGLVNTEAFF
>TRBV27|TRBJ2-7
CASSQDRDYEQYF
>TRBV5-6|TRBJ2-1
CASSLLARQGIYNEQFF
>TRBV18|TRBJ2-2
CASSSGPANTGELFF
>TRBV9|TRBJ2-5
CASSGQGYETQYF
>TRBV6-1|TRBJ2-1
CASRGYNEQFF
>TRBV10-3|TRBJ1-2
CGVTRPNYGYTF
>TRBV7-3|TRBJ2-1
CASSFGGEQFF
>TRBV10-3|TRBJ2-2
CATRTGQGQNTGELFF
>TRBV19|TRBJ1-5
CASSILKLWPNQPQHF
>TRBV7-2|TRBJ1-2
CASRKSGAGGYTF
>TRBV14|TRBJ1-1
CASSPTGGRLLGVHEAFF
>TRBV27|TRBJ1-1
CASSLLGYLAGGRVTEAFF
>TRBV7-9|TRBJ2-1
CASSATSGGAGQFF
>TRBV5-1|TRBJ1-1
CASSSTAANTEAFF
>TRBV28|TRBJ2-2
CASSPPRDRAIRGGELFF
>TRBV30|TRBJ1-5
CAWSPDWAQPQHF
>TRBV7-8|TRBJ1-6
CASSREQGRNSPLHF
>TRBV5-1|TRBJ1-1
CASSLGGSVMNTEAFF
>TRBV2|TRBJ2-7
CASSEFGTGAYEQYF
>TRBV6-5|TRBJ2-3
CASSYPGVDTQYF
>TRBV14|TRBJ1-2
CASSQGYGRGPPYGYTF
>TRBV11-2|TRBJ2-4
CASSLRPRTRPLQYF
>TRBV9|TRBJ2-1
CASSVGTSGNHNEQFF
>TRBV6-6|TRBJ1-2
CASSYAQGAGGYGYTF
>TRBV6-5|TRBJ2-7
CASSPVRGGEQYF
>TRBV9|TRBJ2-3
CASSVAPSTDTQYF
>TRBV25-1|TRBJ1-5
CASSDGGQPQHF
>TRBV14|TRBJ1-2
CASSQGGGYGYTF
>TRBV5-6|TRBJ2-7
CASSLEQGSEQYF
>TRBV28|TRBJ2-7
CASSSGLAGPYEQYF
>TRBV14|TRBJ2-5
CASSQTDYRGRGETQYF
>TRBV5-1|TRBJ1-4
CASSLDGHRNEKLFF